This T cell receptor (beta chain) emerged from a study of blood T cell repertoires in COVID-19. Whole-study context: Samples taken during acute and convalescent COVID-19 were collected in the United States, Italy and Spain.

This clone has just one count. This CDR3 has 12 amino acids. Germline loops: CDR1 SQVTM, CDR2 ANQGSEA. Participants' reported clinical history set cohort assignment. Profiled with immunoSEQ multiplex PCR; TCRdb holds only in-frame clones, not every one. In the table there are around 260,000 clones, about 86% of which are singletons. The chain links TRBV29-1 to TRBJ1-1, with 7 bases fitting TRBD1. This TCR came from a man under 40 with acute COVID-19. Sequenced input: PBMCs or T cells enriched from blood (not recorded which). This CDR3 is CGIQGRDTEAFF. CDR3 in DNA: TGCGGGATACAGGGGCGGGACACTGAAGCTTTCTTT.